Below, 26 T cell receptor beta chains from the same sample are listed, as sequenced in a study of T cell responses to AZD1222 COVID-19 vaccine. Profiled with immunoSEQ multiplex PCR; TCRdb holds only in-frame clones, not every one. The data show over 150,000 clones, just over 85% seen once. The input for sequencing was peripheral blood, taken 28 days after the second AZD1222 dose. These receptors were collected from an adult who received the AZD1222 COVID-19 vaccine.

The chain links TRBV9 to TRBJ2-3, with D hard to call. There are 13 residues in the CDR3. Trimming removed 0 bases from V and 3 bases from J, with 5 bases in between. CDR1 is SGDLS and CDR2 is YYNGEE in the germline V gene. CDR3 sequence: CASSVDSTDTQYF. In DNA, the CDR3 is TGTGCCAGCAGCGTAGACTCAACAGATACGCAGTATTTT.

This chain links TRBV28 with TRBJ1-1; D not resolved. The CDR3 contains 15 residues. The V end lost 3 bases, the J end lost 1 base, and 12 bases lay between the germline ends. In germline, CDR1 is MDHEN, CDR2 SYDVKM. DNA for the CDR3: TGTGCCAGCAGTTTGGTCCTCTCAGGGAACACTGAAGCTTTCTTT. It codes for CASSLVLSGNTEAFF.

This chain links TRBV3-1 (or the pseudogene TRBV3-2) with TRBJ2-5, with D tentatively TRBD2 (5 bases). V was trimmed by 0 bases and J by 4 bases, leaving 12 bases between them. CDR3 length: 15 amino acids. Germline lookup yields CDR1 LGHDT and CDR2 YNNKEL (reference sequence). Here the CDR3 DNA reads TGTGCCAGCAGCCAAGACAAGGTAGGAGGAGAGACCCAGTACTTC. Amino acids: CASSQDKVGGETQYF.

Turning to this clone: One end of the junction fails to match germline, which may point to a read error. This rearrangement joins TRBV5-8 to TRBJ2-5; weak D call: TRBD1 (5 bases). Germline V gives CDR1 SGHTS, CDR2 YDEGEE. The CDR3 consists of 16 residues. The CDR3 protein is CASSLPQGLYQEAQYF. CDR3 nucleotide sequence: TGTGCCAGCAGCTTGCCGCAGGGTTTGTACCAAGAGGCCCAGTACTTC.

The chain employs TRBV7-2 and TRBJ1-3; TRBD1 agrees at 9 bases. After removal of 3 bases from V and 4 bases from J, the junction contained 7 bases not matched to a gene. Germline CDR1 and CDR2: SGHTA and FQGNSA. The CDR3 contains 16 residues. CDR3 DNA: TGTGCCAGCAGCTTTCCAACAGGGGGCGCCGGAAACACCATATATTTT. It codes for CASSFPTGGAGNTIYF.

The gene calls are TRBV23-1 and TRBJ1-6; possibly TRBD1 for D (6 bases). TRBV23-1 is designated an ORF whose function remains uncertain. The CDR3 length is 19 residues. The ends were cut back, 6 bases at V and 0 bases at J, with 21 bases in the middle. The CDR3 loop reads CASRLGTPIPSSYNSPLHF. In nucleotides, the CDR3 is TGCGCCAGCAGGCTCGGGACACCAATCCCGAGCTCCTATAATTCACCCCTCCACTTT.

V is TRBV19 and J is TRBJ1-2; 7 bases line up with TRBD1. Germline CDR1 and CDR2: LNHDA and SQIVND (reference sequence). Trimming at V came to 7 bases and at J to 3 bases, leaving 2 bases not matched to a gene. The CDR3 spans 12 residues. The CDR3 region is CASTQGHYGYTF. Here the CDR3 DNA reads TGTGCCAGTACACAGGGGCACTATGGCTACACCTTC.

The chain employs TRBV19 and TRBJ2-5, with D possibly being TRBD2 (5 bases). The CDR3 has 13 amino acids. Germline-derived CDR1 and CDR2 are LNHDA and SQIVND (reference sequence). V lost 5 bases and J 2 bases, leaving 9 bases between the germline ends. CDR3 in amino acids: CASSPTGQETQYF. CDR3 coding DNA: TGTGCCAGTAGTCCGACGGGGCAAGAGACCCAGTACTTC.

The genes are TRBV27 and TRBJ2-1; 9 bases agree with TRBD1. Germline loops: CDR1 MNHEY, CDR2 SMNVEV (reference sequence). Trimming removed 6 bases from V and 3 bases from J; junction bases left unmatched: 3. The CDR3 consists of 14 residues. In DNA form, the CDR3 reads TGTGCCAGCAGGCCGGGACAGGGCTACAATGAGCAGTTCTTC. This codes for CASRPGQGYNEQFF.

The V and J genes are TRBV7-2 and TRBJ2-1, with TRBD2 identical over 11 bases. Germline lookup yields CDR1 SGHTA and CDR2 FQGNSA. V gave up 2 bases and J gave up 2 bases; unmatched junction bases: 8. The CDR3 consists of 18 residues. CDR3 nucleotides: TGTGCCAGCAGCTTACGGGCACCACTAGCGGGGGCCTACAATGAGCAGTTCTTC. This encodes CASSLRAPLAGAYNEQFF. The variable domain in full, with the rest retrieved from reference TRBV7-2 and TRBJ2-1, is GAGVSQSPSNKVTEKGKDVELRCDPISGHTALYWYRQSLGQGLEFLIYFQGNSAPDKSGLPSDRFSAERTGGSVSTLTIQRTQQEDSAVYLCASSLRAPLAGAYNEQFFGPGTRLTVL.

A few counts support this clone. One end of the junction is discordant with germline, which a read error may explain. V and J are TRBV5-4 and TRBJ1-1, with 9 bases lining up with TRBD1. CDR3 length: 14 amino acids. Per the germline V gene, CDR1 is SGHNT and CDR2 is YYREEE (reference sequence). The DNA of the CDR3 is TGTGCCAGCAGCTTGGGGGGGACAGGGACTGGAGCTTTCTTT. It encodes CASSLGGTGTGAFF.

CDR3 DNA sequence: TGTGCCAGCAGTTTAATTTTCGCGGGGGGCGGGAATGAGCAGTTCTTC. This gives the protein CASSLIFAGGGNEQFF. The V and J genes are TRBV28 and TRBJ2-1; TRBD2 agrees at 8 bases. The CDR3 totals 16 residues. J lost 7 bases, V lost 2 bases, and 10 bases had no gene match. Germline V gives CDR1 MDHEN, CDR2 SYDVKM. The full variable domain, rest sourced from reference TRBV28 and TRBJ2-1, is DVKVTQSSRYLVKRTGEKVFLECVQDMDHENMFWYRQDPGLGLRLIYFSYDVKMKEKGDIPEGYSVSREKKERFSLILESASTNQTSMYLCASSLIFAGGGNEQFFGPGTRLTVL.

The genes are TRBV11-3 and TRBJ2-3, with a possible D match to TRBD2 (6 bases). Per germline, CDR1 SGHNT and CDR2 YENEEA. V lost 6 bases to trimming and J lost 2 bases, with 18 bases between them. The CDR3 runs to 16 residues. The CDR3 loop reads CASSPRRGGATDTQYF. The CDR3 region has the DNA TGTGCCAGCAGTCCAAGACGAGGCGGGGCCACAGATACGCAGTATTTT.

This clone was recorded a few times. This chain links TRBV15 with TRBJ1-6, with TRBD1 matching 7 bases. Germline values: CDR1 LNHNV, CDR2 YYDKDF (reference sequence). The CDR3 extends over 15 amino acids. Trimming cost V 2 bases and J 8 bases; bases outside gene matches: 6. The CDR3 DNA sequence: TGTGCCACCAGCAGAAAAGACAGGGTATATTCACCCCTCCACTTT. This sequence encodes CATSRKDRVYSPLHF.

The J gene is TRBJ2-7, the V gene TRBV28; TRBD1 matches at 9 bases. Germline V gene lookup returns CDR1 MDHEN and CDR2 SYDVKM. The CDR3 is 15 residues long. V was pared by 1 base and J by 7 bases, with 8 bases of the junction left unmatched. CDR3 region: CASSLSPQGAREQYF. DNA for the CDR3: TGTGCCAGCAGTTTATCACCACAGGGGGCGAGGGAGCAGTACTTC.

This clone was detected only a few times. The J gene is TRBJ2-7, the V gene TRBV27, with 9 bases that match TRBD2. The CDR3 is made up of 13 amino acids. Germline CDR1 and CDR2: MNHEY and SMNVEV (reference sequence). V lost 10 bases, J lost 4 bases, and 8 bases stayed unmatched. Written as DNA, the CDR3 is TGTGCCACAATCGGGACTAGCCGGTACGAGCAGTACTTC. Translation: CATIGTSRYEQYF.

This chain uses TRBV10-3 with TRBJ2-2; 7 bases agree with TRBD2. This CDR3 is built from 15 residues. The germline V gene encodes CDR1 ENHRY and CDR2 SYGVKD. With 8 bases clipped from V and 1 base from J, the junction kept 7 bases outside the gene matches. Here the CDR3 reads CAIPTQRGNTGELFF. DNA of the CDR3: TGTGCCATCCCCACCCAGCGGGGGAACACCGGGGAGCTGTTTTTT.

The chain employs TRBV6-5 and TRBJ1-2; D gene uncertain. V shed 4 bases and J shed 6 bases, with 9 bases lying between them. The CDR3 sequence is 12 residues long. The germline gives CDR1 MNHEY, CDR2 SVGAGI. CDR3 nucleotide sequence: TGTGCCAGCAGTTCACAGCCCGATGGCTACACCTTC. Protein: CASSSQPDGYTF.

J is TRBJ2-5 and V is TRBV11-1, with TRBD1 matching 9 bases. The junction had 7 bases not matched to a gene; V was cut back by 3 bases and J by 5 bases. The V gene's germline CDR1 is SGHAT and CDR2 FQDESV (reference sequence). There are 15 residues in the CDR3. CDR3 protein: CASSLGQGMQETQYF. The CDR3, as DNA: TGTGCCAGCAGCTTGGGACAGGGCATGCAGGAGACCCAGTACTTC.

The V gene is TRBV6-5, the J gene TRBJ2-1, with TRBD2 identical over 9 bases. Germline lookup yields CDR1 MNHEY and CDR2 SVGAGI. With V trimmed by 4 bases and J by 10 bases, 14 bases remained unmatched. This CDR3 is built from 16 residues. CDR3 loop: CASSSPGGGGAREQFF. CDR3 DNA sequence: TGTGCCAGCAGTTCCCCCGGGGGCGGGGGGGCACGGGAGCAGTTCTTC.

The chain uses TRBV3-1 (or the pseudogene TRBV3-2) and TRBJ1-2; TRBD1 is a possible D gene (5 bases). Germline CDR1 reads LGHDT; CDR2 reads YNNKEL (reference sequence). This CDR3 region has 16 residues. The V and J ends lost 3 bases and 8 bases respectively, with 22 bases between them. CDR3 coding DNA: TGTGCCAGCAGCCATTCCCTCCCTCGGGGGGAGGGGGGCTACACCTTC. Translating gives CASSHSLPRGEGGYTF.

The rearrangement joins TRBV5-1 to TRBJ1-6, with D unresolved. CDR3 length equals 16 residues. The ends were cut back, 1 base at V and 3 bases at J, with 11 bases in the middle. Per the germline V gene, CDR1 is SGHRS and CDR2 is YFSETQ. The CDR3 DNA sequence: TGCGCCAGCAGCTTGTCGGGGTCCCGCTATAATTCACCCCTCCACTTT. Translation gives CASSLSGSRYNSPLHF.

The rearrangement links TRBV5-1 to TRBJ1-1; unclear D gene. Trimming removed 2 bases at V and 5 bases at J, with 16 bases between. Per the germline V gene, CDR1 is SGHRS and CDR2 is YFSETQ. The CDR3 runs to 15 residues. In DNA form, the CDR3 reads TGCGCCAGCAGCTTCCAGGACGGACTGGGGACTGAAGCTTTCTTT. This sequence encodes CASSFQDGLGTEAFF.

The table lists this clone with a count of one. The chain carries TRBV11-2 and TRBJ2-1, with TRBD1 identical over 10 bases. With V trimmed by 1 base and J by 5 bases, 2 bases remained unmatched. Germline-derived CDR1 and CDR2 are SGHAT and FQNNGV. The CDR3 extends over 15 amino acids. The CDR3 nucleotides read TGTGCCAGCAGCTTAGGGGACAGGGGAGACAATGAGCAGTTCTTC. Encoded protein: CASSLGDRGDNEQFF.

The chain uses TRBV5-5 and TRBJ2-2; no reliable D call. Deletions cut 1 base from V and 4 bases from J, with 14 bases between. The germline CDR1 and CDR2 sequences are SGHKS and YYEKEE (reference sequence). This CDR3 comprises 16 residues. The CDR3 sequence is CASSLSQSYRTGELFF. The DNA for the CDR3 is TGTGCCAGCAGCTTGTCCCAGTCCTACCGCACCGGGGAGCTGTTTTTT.

This clone appeared a single time. At the DNA level, this CDR3 is encoded by other sequences in the same sample as well. This CDR3 is CASSLGQGETQYF. The CDR3 DNA follows: TGCGCCAGCAGCCTGGGACAGGGGGAGACCCAGTACTTC. V and J are TRBV5-1 and TRBJ2-5; 10 nucleotides line up with TRBD1. Trimming cost V 4 bases and J 5 bases; bases outside gene matches: 2. Germline CDR1 reads SGHRS; CDR2 reads YFSETQ. CDR3 length: 13 residues.